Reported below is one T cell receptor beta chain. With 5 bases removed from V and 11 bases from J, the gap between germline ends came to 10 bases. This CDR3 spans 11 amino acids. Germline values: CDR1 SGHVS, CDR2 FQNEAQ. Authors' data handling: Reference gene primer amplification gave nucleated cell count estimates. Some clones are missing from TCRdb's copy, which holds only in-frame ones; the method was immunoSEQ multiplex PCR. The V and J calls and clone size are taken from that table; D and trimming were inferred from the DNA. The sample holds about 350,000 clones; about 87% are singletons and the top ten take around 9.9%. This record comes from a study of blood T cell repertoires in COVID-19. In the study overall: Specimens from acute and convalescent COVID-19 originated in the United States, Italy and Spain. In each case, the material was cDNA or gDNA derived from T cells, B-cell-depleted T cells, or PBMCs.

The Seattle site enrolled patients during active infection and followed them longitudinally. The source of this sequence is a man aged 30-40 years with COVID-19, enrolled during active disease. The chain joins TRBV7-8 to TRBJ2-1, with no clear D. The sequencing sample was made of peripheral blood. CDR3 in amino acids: CASSPLTQQFF. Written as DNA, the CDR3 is TGTGCCAGCAGCCCTCTGACACAGCAGTTCTTC.